This T cell receptor beta chain derives from a study of blood T cells in healthy people across ages (dated by TCRdb to between 2014 and 2017). For context, the study as a whole: In model experiments, template switching captured roughly one uniquely barcoded TCR beta cDNA molecule for every two T cells. The donors were divided into four age groups: young (average approximately 17 years), middle-aged (approximately 39), aged (roughly 66) and long-lived (around 80). For two donors (one aged 18 to 29 and one aged 80 or older), the study analyzed two additional independent replicas of 1 million unique cDNA reads from the same blood draw. To avoid experimental bias, donors of different ages were distributed randomly across sequencing lanes. Using deep sequencing normalized with unique cDNA molecular identifiers, the study measured how TCR beta repertoire diversity changes with age.

In the case of this clonotype: The clone's antigen remains unknown. Within one base of it there is no much larger clone, and no base qualities were kept.

The protocol used for the library was 5' RACE. The reads were generated on an Illumina HiSeq 2500. A second PCR of about 6 to 11 cycles was performed with a sample-barcoded 5' primer and a J-beta primer mix. A template-switch 5' adaptor carrying 12 random nucleotides introduced a unique molecular identifier onto each TCR beta cDNA molecule. Each sample yielded at least 2.5 million CDR3-containing paired-end reads. The Mint cDNA synthesis kit, primed by a TRBC-specific oligonucleotide, was used to synthesize first-strand cDNA from all RNA. All cDNA was treated with uracil-DNA glycosylase and then went through a first 18-cycle PCR with the universal primers M1SS and BC2_uni_R. In the source study's methods: For normalization, 1 million high-quality reads, each with a distinct molecular identifier, were randomly selected from each sample. Reads with shared molecular identifiers were discarded instead of being binned into consensus sequences. MiTCR, run with a Q25 quality threshold and the strictest error-elimination algorithm, handled CDR3 identification, clonotype clustering and error correction. A nonparametric unseen species model with Euler transformation was used to estimate a lower bound on total TCR beta diversity. TCRdb reanalyzed the raw reads on its own, using fastp at Q25 for trimming and MiXCR for clone calling, and kept in-frame beta chains. When rows share a CDR3 protein, they turn into one entry using the most common DNA and genes. V and J calls and clone size were set by TCRdb, not the authors. A total of around 1.5 million distinct CDR3 sequences appear in this sample, around 35% of them only once. The top ten hold approximately 11% of the sample.

Systemically healthy Caucasian individuals from Russia, 35 to 50 in total and aged about 6 to 100 years, were included as donors. Each donor gave about 11 milliliters of peripheral blood, drawn into EDTA-treated Vacutainer tubes. Ficoll-Paque density-gradient centrifugation was used to isolate PBMCs, with at least 6 million obtained per sample. Total RNA was extracted from PBMCs with Trizol reagent, with at least 6 micrograms obtained per sample. The percentages of naive CD45RAhigh/CD27high T cells were determined by flow cytometry on a PBMC aliquot from every donor. Overall study results and their limits: Compared with the aged group, more naive CD4+ T cells, fewer expanded clones and increased TCR diversity were shown by the long-lived group, suggesting age selection. Observed TCR beta diversity correlated strongly with the percentage of naive T cells measured by flow cytometry. Because profiling used bulk unsorted PBMCs, naive and antigen-experienced compartments could not be compared conclusively. Because the CMV infection status of the donors was unknown, age-related changes in expanded clonotypes may potentially have been confounded. Observed TCR beta diversity per million T cells fell roughly linearly with age, and a significant reduction was already apparent by age around 40. Estimates of total diversity from one million sequenced T cells were regarded as lower bounds and underestimates.

Taken from cysteine to phenylalanine, the CDR3 has 12 residues. Kept here is only the CDR3 DNA, which spans 36 bases and is read in frame from base 1. CDR1 and CDR2 are drawn from the germline V gene: SGHVS, FQNEAQ. What was sequenced was blood. The sequence was collected from a woman aged 25 to 39 in good health. The V and J segments used are TRBV7-8 and TRBJ2-5; too little of a D gene remains to name it. The J call may be faulty, since TRBJ2-7 better matches the DNA end. The CDR3 reads as follows: CASSLPQYEQYF. The DNA sequence is TGTGCCAGCAGCCTCCCCCAATACGAGCAGTACTTC.